The 30 T cell receptor beta chains reported below all come from one sample, sequenced in a study of cytomegalovirus exposure and HLA in healthy donors. PCR employed 60 Vbeta and 13 Jbeta primers. Sequencing used immunoSEQ multiplex PCR; TCRdb keeps in-frame clones, though not all of them. The sample consists of about 120,000 clones, more than 60% of them appearing once. What was sequenced was PBMCs. Receptors originate from a woman in her thirties or forties in good health and CMV-seronegative.

The chain employs TRBV4-1 and TRBJ2-1, with D unclear. Trimming left V 5 bases short and J 9 bases short, with 14 bases between. The germline V gene has CDR1 MGHRA and CDR2 YSYEKL. The CDR3 has 13 amino acids. The CDR3 DNA reads as TGCGCCAGCAGCGAACCCCCTGTAGTTGAGCAGTTCTTC. This codes for CASSEPPVVEQFF.

The CDR3 nucleotides are TGTGCCAGCAGCTTAGATCTTCCCAATGAGCAGTTCTTC. This translates into CASSLDLPNEQFF. The chain is built from TRBV11-2 and TRBJ2-1; D is uncertain. Trimming took off 0 bases at V and 6 bases at J, with 6 bases between the two ends. The CDR3 loop spans 13 amino acids. The germline CDR1 and CDR2 sequences are SGHAT and FQNNGV.

This chain links TRBV19 with TRBJ1-3; 7 positions agree with TRBD1. Germline CDR1 and CDR2: LNHDA and SQIVND (reference sequence). The CDR3 consists of 14 residues. V lost 5 bases and J lost 4; bases outside the gene matches: 5. The DNA for the CDR3 is TGTGCCAGTAGTCGGGGGACAGAAGGAAACACCATATATTTT. This codes for CASSRGTEGNTIYF.

This clone appeared a few times. The chain uses TRBV2 and TRBJ1-5; a possible D gene is TRBD1 (5 bases). CDR1 is SNHLY and CDR2 is FYNNEI in the germline V gene. The CDR3 is 12 residues long. V was trimmed by 7 bases and J by 7 bases, leaving 11 bases between them. The CDR3 sequence: CASNQGGQPQHF. The CDR3, as DNA: TGTGCCAGCAACCAGGGAGGGCAGCCCCAGCATTTT.

With respect to this clone: The sample contains more than one DNA sequence encoding this CDR3. The V gene is TRBV27, the J gene TRBJ1-6; 8 bases are a match to TRBD1. The CDR3 runs to 13 residues. The germline gives CDR1 MNHEY, CDR2 SMNVEV (reference sequence). V dropped 8 bases and J dropped 7; count of bases not matched to a gene: 4. The DNA of the CDR3 is TGTGCCAGCCGAGGACAGGGCAATTCACCCCTCCACTTT. Translation: CASRGQGNSPLHF.

This rearrangement joins TRBV4-3 to TRBJ2-7; D is ambiguous. The germline V gene encodes CDR1 LGHNA and CDR2 YSLEER. This CDR3 spans 13 amino acids. The V end lost 0 bases, the J end lost 7 bases, and 10 bases lay between the germline ends. The DNA for the CDR3 is TGCGCCAGCAGCCAAGAAATTTACAGAGAGCAGTACTTC. This codes for CASSQEIYREQYF.

This sequence joins TRBV28 and TRBJ2-1, with a possible D match to TRBD2 (6 bases). Trimming removed 3 bases from V and 2 bases from J, with 8 bases in between. Per germline, CDR1 MDHEN and CDR2 SYDVKM. This CDR3 region has 14 residues. DNA of the CDR3: TGTGCCAGCAGTTTCGCTAGCGCCTACAATGAGCAGTTCTTC. It is translated as CASSFASAYNEQFF.

There are a few counts of this clone. J is TRBJ2-3 and V is TRBV6-8; TRBD2 matches at 8 bases. The V gene end was trimmed by 5 bases and the J gene end by 2 bases; junction bases not matched to a gene: 6. Germline V CDR1 and CDR2: MNHGY, SAAAGT. The CDR3 has 15 amino acids. The CDR3: CASSMTSADTDTQYF. The CDR3 nucleotides read TGTGCCAGCAGTATGACTAGCGCCGACACAGATACGCAGTATTTT.

The chain uses TRBV7-2 and TRBJ1-2; 9 bases align to TRBD1. V shed 0 bases and J 8 bases; nucleotides not matched to a gene: 7. This CDR3 is 15 amino acids long. Germline assignment: CDR1 SGHTA and CDR2 FQGNSA. The CDR3 sequence is CASSLARDRASGYTF. The CDR3 DNA reads TGTGCCAGCAGCTTAGCACGGGACAGGGCGTCGGGCTACACCTTC. The full variable domain, rest sourced from reference TRBV7-2 and TRBJ1-2, is GAGVSQSPSNKVTEKGKDVELRCDPISGHTALYWYRQSLGQGLEFLIYFQGNSAPDKSGLPSDRFSAERTGGSVSTLTIQRTQQEDSAVYLCASSLARDRASGYTFGSGTRLTVV.

This rearrangement joins TRBV29-1 to TRBJ2-5; 12 positions agree with TRBD2. The CDR3 runs 14 residues. CDR1 SQVTM and CDR2 ANQGSEA come from the germline V gene. V lost 6 bases, J lost 2 bases, and 4 bases stayed unmatched. The CDR3 region has the DNA TGCAGCGTCCGACTAGCGGGGGAGCAAGAGACCCAGTACTTC. Residues: CSVRLAGEQETQYF.

CDR3 DNA: TGTGCCAGCAGTTACTCGAGCGAGGCGACGGTCTATGGCTACACCTTC. Translation: CASSYSSEATVYGYTF. The V gene is TRBV6-5, the J gene TRBJ1-2; no definite D call. Germline V gene sequence: CDR1 MNHEY, CDR2 SVGAGI. The CDR3 is made up of 16 amino acids. V was clipped by 0 bases and J by 4 bases, with 15 bases between them.

The chain's CDR3 is CASSPQKTGNTEAFF. The CDR3 coding sequence is TGTGCCAGCAGTCCCCAAAAGACAGGGAACACTGAAGCTTTCTTT. The chain is built from TRBV6-1 and TRBJ1-1; D might be TRBD1 (6 bases). Trimming removed 5 bases from V and 1 base from J, with 14 bases in between. There are 15 residues in the CDR3. Germline V gives CDR1 MNHNS, CDR2 SASEGT.

The rearrangement links TRBV2 to TRBJ2-7, with D maybe TRBD2 (5 bases). The CDR3 sequence is 12 residues long. Germline CDR1 SNHLY, CDR2 FYNNEI. The V end was cut by 6 bases, the J end by 6 bases, with 12 bases between. The CDR3, as DNA: TGTGCCAGCAGGGTGGACTCACTCGAGCAGTACTTC. This codes for CASRVDSLEQYF.

The chain is built from TRBV7-3 and TRBJ1-1; TRBD1 matches at 8 bases. Trimming removed 3 bases from V and 7 bases from J; junction bases left unmatched: 7. The CDR3 covers 14 residues. Germline V gives CDR1 SGHTA, CDR2 FQGTGA. The CDR3 sequence: CASSFGQGGSEAFF. CDR3 nucleotides: TGTGCCAGCAGCTTCGGACAGGGCGGGAGTGAAGCTTTCTTT.

The chain recombines TRBV7-6 with TRBJ2-7; weak D call: TRBD1 (6 bases). Trimming took 5 bases from V and 3 from J, leaving 17 bases between them. CDR3 size: 15 residues. CDR1 is SGHVS, CDR2 FNYEAQ, per germline. CDR3 in amino acids: CASSPTDRPHYEQYF. The DNA of the CDR3 is TGTGCCAGCAGCCCGACGGACAGACCTCACTACGAGCAGTACTTC.

This sequence joins TRBV5-1 and TRBJ1-2; 10 bases map to TRBD1. Germline assignment: CDR1 SGHRS and CDR2 YFSETQ. This CDR3 contains 14 residues. The J segment lost 8 bases and the V segment lost 4 bases, leaving 8 bases of the junction unmatched. The CDR3 protein is CASSPTGGVDGYTF. CDR3 coding DNA: TGCGCCAGCAGCCCGACAGGGGGCGTCGACGGCTACACCTTC.

This chain links TRBV7-3 with TRBJ2-7; 8 bases fit TRBD1. The CDR3 spans 13 residues. J was trimmed by 3 bases and V by 3 bases; bases with no gene match: 1. The V gene's germline CDR1 is SGHTA and CDR2 FQGTGA. Here the CDR3 reads CASSFDRGYEQYF. In DNA, the CDR3 is TGTGCCAGCAGCTTCGACAGGGGCTACGAGCAGTACTTC.

V is TRBV7-9 and J is TRBJ2-7; the match to TRBD1 covers 7 bases. The CDR3 totals 14 residues. The V gene end was trimmed by 8 bases and the J gene end by 3 bases; junction bases not matched to a gene: 10. Germline V gene sequence: CDR1 SEHNR, CDR2 FQNEAQ (reference sequence). Here the CDR3 DNA reads TGTGCCAGCGGCCCGAAGGGGGCCAGCTACGAGCAGTACTTC. The encoded protein is CASGPKGASYEQYF. The full variable domain, with the rest looked up from reference TRBV7-9 and TRBJ2-7, is DTGVSQNPRHKITKRGQNVTFRCDPISEHNRLYWYRQTLGQGPEFLTYFQNEAQLEKSRLLSDRFSAERPKGSFSTLEIQRTEQGDSAMYLCASGPKGASYEQYFGPGTRLTVT.

The chain combines TRBV23-1 with TRBJ1-5; 9 bases align to TRBD1. TRBV23-1 is known as an ORF, though its function is uncertain. CDR3 length: 17 residues. Trimming removed 6 bases from V and 6 bases from J; junction bases left unmatched: 15. The CDR3: CASRQTLPGQGIQPQHF. For the CDR3, the DNA is TGCGCCAGCAGGCAGACTTTACCGGGACAGGGAATTCAGCCCCAGCATTTT.

This chain links TRBV28 with TRBJ2-5; D perhaps matches TRBD2 (5 bases). V lost 5 bases and J 5 bases, leaving 12 bases between the germline ends. Germline V gene sequence: CDR1 MDHEN, CDR2 SYDVKM. The CDR3 has 13 residues. The CDR3 here is CASSLGGPETQYF. DNA of the CDR3: TGTGCCAGCAGTCTCGGCGGGCCGGAGACCCAGTACTTC.

The chain couples TRBV28 to TRBJ1-1, with D possibly being TRBD1 (5 bases). The CDR3 has 13 residues. Germline values: CDR1 MDHEN, CDR2 SYDVKM. The ends were cut back, 2 bases at V and 1 base at J, with 5 bases in the middle. This chain's CDR3 is CASSLGANTEAFF. CDR3 sequence (DNA): TGTGCCAGCAGTTTAGGGGCGAACACTGAAGCTTTCTTT.

The V gene is TRBV11-3, the J gene TRBJ2-7; 9 nucleotides line up with TRBD1. V lost 4 bases, J lost 2 bases, and 3 bases stayed unmatched. The CDR3 runs 14 residues. Per the germline V gene, CDR1 is SGHNT and CDR2 is YENEEA. The DNA for the CDR3 is TGTGCCAGCAGCTCCCGGGACAGGGCCTACGAGCAGTACTTC. Translating it yields CASSSRDRAYEQYF. Supplemented by reference TRBV11-3 and TRBJ2-7, the full variable domain reads EAGVVQSPRYKIIEKKQPVAFWCNPISGHNTLYWYLQNLGQGPELLIRYENEEAVDDSQLPKDRFSAERLKGVDSTLKIQPAELGDSAVYLCASSSRDRAYEQYFGPGTRLTVT.

The rearrangement links TRBV18 to TRBJ2-7; possible D gene TRBD1, 5 bases. This CDR3 has 14 residues. Deletions cut 6 bases from V and 6 bases from J, with 18 bases between. Germline V gene lookup returns CDR1 KGHSH and CDR2 LQKENI. The CDR3 reads CASSSTIGESEQYF. As DNA, the CDR3 is TGTGCCAGCTCCTCCACGATAGGGGAAAGCGAGCAGTACTTC.

This clone has a handful of counts. The chain couples TRBV27 to TRBJ1-5; tentatively, D is TRBD1 (6 bases). Germline CDR1 reads MNHEY; CDR2 reads SMNVEV (reference sequence). The CDR3 has 14 residues. The ends were cut back, 3 bases at V and 4 bases at J, with 10 bases in the middle. CDR3 sequence: CASSLGRGNQPQHF. The CDR3 coding sequence is TGTGCCAGCAGTTTGGGCAGGGGAAATCAGCCCCAGCATTTT.

The chain carries TRBV7-9 and TRBJ2-7; TRBD1 aligns across 9 bases. CDR3 length: 17 amino acids. The germline V gene has CDR1 SEHNR and CDR2 FQNEAQ (reference sequence). V shed 1 base, J shed 1 base, and the junction held 8 bases outside the gene matches. CDR3 DNA: TGTGCCAGCAGCTTAGTGCCGGGACAGGGACTTTCCTACGAGCAGTACTTC. The encoded protein is CASSLVPGQGLSYEQYF.

V usage is TRBV29-1 and J usage is TRBJ2-5; a possible D gene is TRBD1 (6 bases). V lost 4 bases to trimming and J lost 2 bases, with 11 bases between them. Germline V lookup: CDR1 SQVTM, CDR2 ANQGSEA. The CDR3 totals 13 residues. The CDR3 coding sequence is TGCAGCGTTGGTAGACAGGAGCAAGAGACCCAGTACTTC. Translating gives CSVGRQEQETQYF.

The genes are TRBV7-3 and TRBJ2-5; D remains unclear. V was clipped by 5 bases and J by 1 base, with 8 bases between them. CDR3 size: 13 residues. CDR1 and CDR2 (germline): SGHTA, FQGTGA. The CDR3 sequence: CASSHYLQETQYF. CDR3 DNA sequence: TGTGCCAGCAGCCACTACCTCCAAGAGACCCAGTACTTC.

The V call is TRBV19, the J call TRBJ1-4; D unclear. Germline V gives CDR1 LNHDA, CDR2 SQIVND (reference sequence). This CDR3 region has 16 residues. V was clipped by 6 bases and J by 0 bases, with 14 bases between them. CDR3 sequence reads: CASRLAAASTNEKLFF. The CDR3 DNA is TGTGCCAGTAGGCTAGCGGCCGCCTCAACTAATGAAAAACTGTTTTTT.

For the CDR3, the DNA is TGTGCCAGCAGCTTAGCTGGGACAGGGGCTAATGAAAAACTGTTTTTT. As protein: CASSLAGTGANEKLFF. This chain joins TRBV7-9 and TRBJ1-4, with 10 bases lining up with TRBD1. This CDR3 has 16 amino acids. Germline V gene sequence: CDR1 SEHNR, CDR2 FQNEAQ (reference sequence). V shed 0 bases and J 3 bases; nucleotides not matched to a gene: 1.

This clone came up a few times. The CDR3 sequence is CASSLEGNTGELFF. The CDR3 DNA follows: TGTGCCAGCAGTTTAGAGGGGAACACCGGGGAGCTGTTTTTT. The chain has TRBV27 and TRBJ2-2, with D perhaps matching TRBD2 (5 bases). The CDR3 runs 14 residues. V was clipped by 2 bases and J by 1 base, with 5 bases between them. Looked up from germline, CDR1 is MNHEY and CDR2 is SMNVEV (reference sequence).